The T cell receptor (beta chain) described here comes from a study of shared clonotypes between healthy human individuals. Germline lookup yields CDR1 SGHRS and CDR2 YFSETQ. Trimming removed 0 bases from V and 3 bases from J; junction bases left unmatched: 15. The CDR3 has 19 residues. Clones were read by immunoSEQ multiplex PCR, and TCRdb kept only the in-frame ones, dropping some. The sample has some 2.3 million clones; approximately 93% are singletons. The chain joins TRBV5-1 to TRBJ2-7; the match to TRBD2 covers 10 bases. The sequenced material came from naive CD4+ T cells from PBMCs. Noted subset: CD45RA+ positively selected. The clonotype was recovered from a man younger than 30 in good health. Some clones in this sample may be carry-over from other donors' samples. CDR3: CASSLVPAAGGPGGYEQYF. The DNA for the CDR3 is TGCGCCAGCAGCTTGGTTCCCGCAGCGGGAGGGCCGGGGGGCTACGAGCAGTACTTC.